The 22 T cell receptor beta chains presented below share a single source sample, sequenced in a study of vaccination and CD4 T cells after COVID-19. Oncomine TCR Beta short-read sequencing was applied to DNA from cultured CD4+ T cells. CD4+ T cells were cultured, and genomic DNA was extracted from them. TCRdb processed the PCR reads anew with MiXCR; each CDR3 protein has one entry. The sample has about 9,300 distinct CDR3 sequences; approximately 36% are singletons. Their antigens remain unidentified. This sample's treatment: approximately 9-day PBMC culture with coronavirus spike peptide pools or control peptides (ViraFEST assay). Gathering of the CD4+ T cells, from the unexposed donor, took place before the COVID-19 pandemic (2011-2018). Source material: CD4+ T cells from blood, cultured in vitro. All receptors derive from a human donor in good health.

The rearrangement joins TRBV7-2 to TRBJ2-7; D is ambiguous. The CDR3 extends over 11 amino acids. CDR1 is SGHTA and CDR2 is FQGNSA in the germline V gene. V lost 5 bases, J lost 4 bases, and 6 bases lay in between. The CDR3 bases are TGTGCCAGCAGCCAGCTATACGAGCAGTACTTC. This translates into CASSQLYEQYF.

This clonotype was found a few times. This chain joins TRBV7-9 and TRBJ1-5; 10 nucleotides agree with TRBD1. Losses at the gene ends were 6 bases for V and 6 bases for J; bases not matched to a gene: 8. The CDR3 consists of 15 residues. Per germline, CDR1 SEHNR and CDR2 FQNEAQ (reference sequence). The CDR3 loop is CASSSDRGPGQPQHF. The CDR3 region has the DNA TGTGCCAGCAGTTCCGACAGGGGGCCAGGTCAGCCCCAGCATTTT.

The chain carries TRBV7-6 and TRBJ2-3; D is unclear. The CDR3 runs 11 residues. Germline V gene sequence: CDR1 SGHVS, CDR2 FNYEAQ. Trimming removed 5 bases at V and 4 bases at J, with 4 bases between. The CDR3 region has the DNA TGTGCCAGCAGCCCGGCAGATACGCAGTATTTT. The encoded protein is CASSPADTQYF.

CDR3 nucleotides: TGCAGTGCTAGAGATGAGACAGGGGATTCACCCCTCCACTTT. Protein sequence: CSARDETGDSPLHF. The chain carries TRBV20-1 and TRBJ1-6; 8 nucleotides line up with TRBD1. This CDR3 region has 14 residues. CDR1 is DFQATT, CDR2 SNEGSKA, per germline (reference sequence). Germline trimming cut 0 bases from V and 8 bases from J; bases unmatched to any gene: 3.

This clonotype was observed a few times. The chain carries TRBV21-1 and TRBJ1-6. TRBV21-1 is assigned pseudogene status. CDR3 length: 16 residues. CDR3 protein: CASSKGGTGALSPLHF. In nucleotides, the CDR3 is TGTGCCAGCAGCAAAGGAGGGACTGGGGCCCTTTCACCCCTCCACTTT.

The chain has TRBV20-1 and TRBJ2-4; D tentatively reads TRBD1 or TRBD2 (5 bases each). In germline, CDR1 is DFQATT, CDR2 SNEGSKA (reference sequence). The V end was cut by 2 bases, the J end by 1 base, with 15 bases between. This CDR3 comprises 16 residues. This CDR3 reads CSARYQGVGAKNIQYF. The DNA for the CDR3 is TGCAGTGCTAGATATCAGGGAGTGGGGGCCAAAAACATTCAGTACTTC.

CDR3 loop: CASSLLEGRSYNEQFF. CDR3 nucleotides: TGTGCCAGCAGTTTACTCGAGGGGAGGTCGTACAATGAGCAGTTCTTC. The chain employs TRBV28 and TRBJ2-1, with a tentative D call TRBD2 (6 bases). The V gene's germline CDR1 is MDHEN and CDR2 SYDVKM. Trimming shortened V by 2 bases and J by 4 bases, and 15 bases separated the two germline ends. This CDR3 is built from 16 residues.

This clonotype has a handful of counts. CDR3 DNA sequence: TGTGCCAGCACCCCGAGAGTAGGCTCCTCCTACAATGAGCAGTTCTTC. It is translated as CASTPRVGSSYNEQFF. The chain employs TRBV6-1 and TRBJ2-1; D not resolved. The CDR3 covers 16 residues. V lost 7 bases and J lost 0, with 16 bases in between. Germline values: CDR1 MNHNS, CDR2 SASEGT.

This clonotype was seen a handful of times. This sequence joins TRBV5-4 and TRBJ2-7; the D is unclear. CDR1 and CDR2 (germline): SGHNT, YYREEE (reference sequence). CDR3 length equals 15 residues. V lost 4 bases and J lost 4, with 18 bases in between. The CDR3 loop reads CASSLPEKAKYEQYF. CDR3 DNA sequence: TGTGCCAGCAGCCTCCCGGAGAAGGCGAAGTACGAGCAGTACTTC.

This clonotype appeared a few times. V and J are TRBV20-1 and TRBJ2-4; D might be TRBD1 or TRBD2, each matching 6 bases. Germline CDR1 and CDR2: DFQATT and SNEGSKA (reference sequence). The ends were cut back, 3 bases at V and 7 bases at J, with 13 bases in the middle. The CDR3 totals 13 residues. The CDR3 DNA reads as TGCAGTGCTAGGAGGGGGGCTGGGAACATTCAGTACTTC. Amino acid sequence: CSARRGAGNIQYF.

About this clonotype itself: Germline is not matched at one junction end, which may reflect a read error. The chain joins TRBV28 to TRBJ1-2, with 9 nucleotides matching TRBD1. This CDR3 contains 14 residues. Germline CDR1 is MDHEN and CDR2 is SYDVKM. CDR3 in amino acids: CASSSAGQGYGCTF. CDR3 DNA: TGTGCCAGCAGTTCGGCGGGACAGGGTTATGGCTGCACCTTC.

J is TRBJ2-4 and V is TRBV20-1; D tentatively reads TRBD1 or TRBD2 (6 bases each). There are 14 residues in the CDR3. The germline V gene encodes CDR1 DFQATT and CDR2 SNEGSKA (reference sequence). Trimming took off 0 bases at V and 6 bases at J, with 12 bases between the two ends. The DNA for the CDR3 is TGCAGTGCTAGAGAAGCACAGGGAGGAAACATTCAGTACTTC. Residues: CSAREAQGGNIQYF.

The rearrangement uses TRBV28 and TRBJ2-6, with D possibly TRBD2 on 6 matching bases. The V end was cut by 5 bases, the J end by 0 bases, with 14 bases between. Per germline, CDR1 MDHEN and CDR2 SYDVKM. The CDR3 sequence is 17 residues long. The CDR3 bases are TGTGCCAGCAGTCCGCCGGGACTTCCCTCTGGGGCCAACGTCCTGACTTTC. As protein: CASSPPGLPSGANVLTF.

With respect to this clonotype: One junction end does not reproduce the germline sequence, and a read error may be involved. The chain joins TRBV14 to TRBJ1-2, with D maybe TRBD1 (6 bases). Germline CDR1 and CDR2: SGHDN and FVKESK. The CDR3 length is 17 residues. The CDR3 sequence is CASSQDLSQGGLYGYTF. In DNA, the CDR3 is TGTGCCAGTAGCCAAGATCTTTCCCAAGGGGGGCTCTACGGCTACACCTTC.

This clonotype turned up a few times. The chain recombines TRBV7-3 with TRBJ2-2; no clear D. The CDR3 is 13 residues long. Trimming removed 2 bases from V and 4 bases from J, with 5 bases in between. CDR1 is SGHTA, CDR2 FQGTGA, per germline. The CDR3 spells CASSLAATGELFF. The CDR3 DNA follows: TGTGCCAGCAGCTTAGCTGCCACCGGGGAGCTGTTTTTT. Full variable domain (remainder filled in from reference TRBV7-3 and TRBJ2-2): GAGVSQTPSNKVTEKGKYVELRCDPISGHTALYWYRQSLGQGPEFLIYFQGTGAADDSGLPNDRFFAVRPEGSVSTLKIQRTERGDSAVYLCASSLAATGELFFGEGSRLTVL.

The chain joins TRBV19 to TRBJ2-2; 7 nucleotides agree with TRBD1. Germline-derived CDR1 and CDR2 are LNHDA and SQIVND (reference sequence). The CDR3 extends over 16 amino acids. The J segment lost 1 base and the V segment lost 2 bases, leaving 4 bases of the junction unmatched. In nucleotides, the CDR3 is TGTGCCAGTAGTATACAAGGGGGCATGAACACCGGGGAGCTGTTTTTT. It is translated as CASSIQGGMNTGELFF.

As regards this clonotype: At one of its ends the junction is not consistent with the germline gene, which may arise from a read error. J is TRBJ1-1 and V is TRBV7-9; no reliable D call. CDR3 length: 13 amino acids. Germline V CDR1 and CDR2: SEHNR, FQNEAQ (reference sequence). The CDR3 nucleotides read TGTGCCAGCAGCCAAGGATGGAACATTGAAGCTTTCTTT. Translating it yields CASSQGWNIEAFF.

Only a few counts were recorded for this clonotype. The genes are TRBV27 and TRBJ1-2, with 8 bases that match TRBD1. With V trimmed by 5 bases and J by 4 bases, 6 bases remained unmatched. Germline V gene lookup returns CDR1 MNHEY and CDR2 SMNVEV (reference sequence). CDR3 size: 14 residues. CDR3 in DNA: TGTGCCAGCAGTCCAGGACAGGGTTCCTATGGCTACACCTTC. This sequence encodes CASSPGQGSYGYTF.

This clonotype was seen more than once but under ten times. The chain joins TRBV28 to TRBJ1-2; D is possibly TRBD1 (5 bases). This CDR3 spans 15 amino acids. Germline V gene lookup returns CDR1 MDHEN and CDR2 SYDVKM. Trimming removed 4 bases from V and 1 base from J, with 13 bases in between. The CDR3 coding sequence is TGTGCCAGCAGTTCGACCTACAGGATTAACTATGGCTACACCTTC. Amino acids: CASSSTYRINYGYTF.

This chain links TRBV7-2 with TRBJ2-7, with 10 bases aligning to TRBD2. V lost 5 bases, J lost 6 bases, and 7 bases stayed unmatched. The CDR3 totals 14 residues. Germline CDR1 SGHTA, CDR2 FQGNSA. The CDR3: CASSPPSGRGEQYF. CDR3 DNA sequence: TGTGCCAGCAGCCCTCCCAGCGGGAGGGGCGAGCAGTACTTC.

This sequence joins TRBV19 and TRBJ2-5, with 10 bases that match TRBD1. The CDR3 runs to 14 residues. Germline V gene sequence: CDR1 LNHDA, CDR2 SQIVND (reference sequence). V shed 9 bases, J shed 4 bases, and the junction held 8 bases outside the gene matches. In DNA, the CDR3 is TGTGCCAGCCGGGACAGGGGTAAAGGAGAGACCCAGTACTTC. Encoded protein: CASRDRGKGETQYF.

The chain links TRBV20-1 to TRBJ2-3, with TRBD2 matching 9 bases. V lost 3 bases to trimming and J lost 1 base; unmatched junction nucleotides: 5. The germline CDR1 and CDR2 sequences are DFQATT and SNEGSKA (reference sequence). The CDR3 has 15 residues. CDR3 bases: TGCAGTGCTAGTGGTGCGGGAGGGCGCACAGATACGCAGTATTTT. Protein product: CSASGAGGRTDTQYF.